The entry below gives a single TCR beta chain sequence along with its context. The CDR3 spans 16 residues. V gave up 1 base and J gave up 2 bases, with 12 bases separating them. Germline V CDR1 and CDR2: LGHDT, YNNKEL (reference sequence). Measured with immunoSEQ multiplex PCR; TCRdb has only the in-frame clones, and not every one. The sample includes over 150,000 clones, about three quarters seen only once; the top ten take under 2%. This entry belongs to a study of blood T cell repertoires in COVID-19. The overall study: The analysed material was cDNA or gDNA that came from T cells, B-cell-depleted T cells, or PBMCs.

The source is an elderly man with acute or convalescent COVID-19. Specimen: peripheral blood. The chain has TRBV3-1 (or the pseudogene TRBV3-2) and TRBJ1-3; D gene uncertain. This CDR3 reads CASSQGGMGAGNTIYF. CDR3 nucleotides: TGTGCCAGCAGCCAAGGGGGAATGGGAGCTGGAAACACCATATATTTT.